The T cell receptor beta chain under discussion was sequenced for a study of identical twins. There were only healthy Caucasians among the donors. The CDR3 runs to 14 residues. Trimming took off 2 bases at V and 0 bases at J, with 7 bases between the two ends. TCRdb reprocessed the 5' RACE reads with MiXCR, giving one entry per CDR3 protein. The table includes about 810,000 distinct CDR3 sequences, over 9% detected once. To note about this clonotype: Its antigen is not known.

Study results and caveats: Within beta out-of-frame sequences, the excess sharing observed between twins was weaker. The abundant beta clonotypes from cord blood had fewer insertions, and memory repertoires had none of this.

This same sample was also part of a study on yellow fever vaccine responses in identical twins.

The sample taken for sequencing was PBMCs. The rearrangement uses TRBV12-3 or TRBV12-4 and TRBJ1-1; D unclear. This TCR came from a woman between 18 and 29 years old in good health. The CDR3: CASSLQNLNTEAFF. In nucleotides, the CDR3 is TGTGCCAGCAGTTTACAGAACCTGAACACTGAAGCTTTCTTT.